Below, one T cell receptor beta chain is given with its context. Antigen: not known. The germline V and J ends were trimmed by 4 bases and 5 bases, with 9 bases remaining between them. This CDR3 is built from 12 residues. Germline values: CDR1 SGHVS, CDR2 FQNEAQ. The data stem from a study of STAT3 mutations in large granular lymphocyte leukemia. The method was immunoSEQ multiplex PCR; TCRdb's version includes in-frame clones alone and lacks a portion of them. This repertoire shows around 17,000 clones, about four fifths found once; its top ten account for over 7.5%. Study-wide results and limits: Every T-LGLL patient had at least one immunodominant TCRbeta clonotype.

This TCR was recovered from a man aged 50-60 years with T-cell large granular lymphocyte leukemia. Some clones in this sample may be carry-over from other donors' samples. The source material was peripheral blood mononuclear cells. The V call is TRBV7-8, the J call TRBJ2-7; perhaps TRBD1 as D (6 bases). The CDR3 is CASSYRVDEQYF. CDR3 bases: TGTGCCAGCAGCTACAGGGTCGACGAGCAGTACTTC. The full variable domain, rest sourced from reference TRBV7-8 and TRBJ2-7, is GAGVSQSPRYKVAKRGQDVALRCDPISGHVSLFWYQQALGQGPEFLTYFQNEAQLDKSGLPSDRFFAERPEGSVSTLKIQRTQQEDSAVYLCASSYRVDEQYFGPGTRLTVT.